The clone carrying this T cell receptor beta chain was picked up a small number of times. Its antigen is still unknown. Profiled with immunoSEQ multiplex PCR; TCRdb holds only in-frame clones, not every one. The profile shows 1,100,000 or so clones, about four fifths of them singletons. This sample stems from a study of shared clonotypes between healthy human individuals. Study-level points and caveats: An anticipated effect of sequencing depth on clonotype sharing among donors was recognized. All-four-donor shared clonotypes had higher generation probabilities than non-shared clonotypes did. On the whole, naive subsets had larger estimated richness than memory subsets had. Depth was large, yet rarefaction showed that sorted-subset sequencing was incomplete.

This receptor was identified in a man aged 18 to 29 in good health. Some clones in this sample may be carry-over from other donors' samples. Sequenced material: memory CD4+ T cells from PBMCs. Subset meaning: CD45RA-negative fraction.

In nucleotides, the CDR3 is TGTGCCAGTAGCACGACAGGGGATAGCAATCAGCCCCAGCATTTT. Its translation is CASSTTGDSNQPQHF. The chain joins TRBV19 to TRBJ1-5, with TRBD1 matching over 8 bases. J was trimmed by 0 bases and V by 6 bases; bases with no gene match: 4. This CDR3 is built from 15 residues. The germline gives CDR1 LNHDA, CDR2 SQIVND (reference sequence).